The 29 T cell receptor beta chains reported below all come from one sample, sequenced in a study of preoperative IRX-2 immunotherapy in early breast cancer. The method was immunoSEQ multiplex PCR; TCRdb's version includes in-frame clones alone and lacks a portion of them. The sample consists of around 34,000 clones, about 95% of them appearing once. Documented treatment: preoperative locoregional IRX-2 cytokine immunotherapy. Sampling was done from a patient treated with IRX-2 immunotherapy. These receptors were taken from a human donor with breast cancer.

The chain carries TRBV5-6 and TRBJ1-2; no definite D call. The germline CDR1 and CDR2 sequences are SGHDT and YYEEEE. The ends were cut back, 5 bases at V and 8 bases at J, with 19 bases in the middle. The CDR3 contains 14 residues. CDR3 amino acids: CASSPGPMEEGYTF. DNA of the CDR3: TGTGCCAGCAGTCCAGGACCTATGGAGGAGGGCTACACCTTC.

This chain uses TRBV6-5 with TRBJ2-1; no clear D gene. The CDR3 runs 14 residues. Trimming removed 7 bases from V and 6 bases from J, with 16 bases in between. Germline values: CDR1 MNHEY, CDR2 SVGAGI. In DNA form, the CDR3 reads TGTGCCAGCACCCAGAGGTCTACCTTCAATGAGCAGTTCTTC. It translates to CASTQRSTFNEQFF.

This rearrangement joins TRBV7-2 to TRBJ2-3; tentatively, D is TRBD1 (5 bases). The CDR3 sequence is 13 residues long. Per germline, CDR1 SGHTA and CDR2 FQGNSA. V was shortened by 3 bases and J by 6 bases, with 10 bases between the two germline ends. The CDR3 coding sequence is TGTGCCAGCAGCTTCCAGGGTAGCGATACGCAGTATTTT. Translated, it gives CASSFQGSDTQYF. Looking up the rest from reference TRBV7-2 and TRBJ2-3 gives the full variable domain: GAGVSQSPSNKVTEKGKDVELRCDPISGHTALYWYRQSLGQGLEFLIYFQGNSAPDKSGLPSDRFSAERTGGSVSTLTIQRTQQEDSAVYLCASSFQGSDTQYFGPGTRLTVL.

This clone has more than one count but fewer than ten. This chain joins TRBV5-1 and TRBJ2-2; 8 positions match TRBD1. V lost 6 bases and J lost 6; bases outside the gene matches: 7. The CDR3 totals 14 residues. CDR1 is SGHRS and CDR2 is YFSETQ in the germline V gene. The CDR3 protein is CASTGQGEAGELFF. In DNA, the CDR3 is TGCGCCAGCACCGGACAGGGTGAAGCCGGGGAGCTGTTTTTT. Looking up the rest from reference TRBV5-1 and TRBJ2-2 gives the full variable domain: KAGVTQTPRYLIKTRGQQVTLSCSPISGHRSVSWYQQTPGQGLQFLFEYFSETQRNKGNFPGRFSGRQFSNSRSEMNVSTLELGDSALYLCASTGQGEAGELFFGEGSRLTVL.

J is TRBJ1-1 and V is TRBV27; D might be TRBD1 (6 bases). Germline-derived CDR1 and CDR2 are MNHEY and SMNVEV (reference sequence). CDR3 size: 14 residues. Trimming took off 4 bases at V and 10 bases at J, with 19 bases between the two ends. The CDR3 is CASSSHRDWFAAFF. DNA of the CDR3: TGTGCCAGCAGTTCCCACAGGGATTGGTTTGCAGCTTTCTTT.

This chain joins TRBV7-9 and TRBJ2-3; tentatively, D is TRBD1 (7 bases). V was cut by 0 bases and J by 1 base, with 11 bases left in between. CDR1 and CDR2 (germline): SEHNR, FQNEAQ (reference sequence). The CDR3 totals 16 residues. CDR3 bases: TGTGCCAGCAGCTTAGCCGGCAGGGGGGGCACAGATACGCAGTATTTT. It encodes CASSLAGRGGTDTQYF.

The chain employs TRBV11-1 and TRBJ2-5, with TRBD2 identical over 12 bases. The V and J ends lost 5 bases and 2 bases, in that order; junction bases with no gene match: 6. Germline assignment: CDR1 SGHAT and CDR2 FQDESV (reference sequence). There are 16 residues in the CDR3. CDR3 DNA: TGTGCCAGCAGCCCCCCTAGCGGGAGGGGACAAGAGACCCAGTACTTC. As protein: CASSPPSGRGQETQYF.

This clone was observed once. Here the CDR3 DNA reads TGTGCCAGCAGCGCTCGGACAGGGGCGGCCTACGAGCAGTACTTC. Its protein product is CASSARTGAAYEQYF. This rearrangement joins TRBV7-6 to TRBJ2-7; 9 bases are shared with TRBD1. Germline trimming cut 5 bases from V and 2 bases from J; bases unmatched to any gene: 7. The CDR3 runs 15 residues. Germline CDR1 is SGHVS and CDR2 is FNYEAQ.

This rearrangement joins TRBV9 to TRBJ2-3; 10 bases are a match to TRBD2. The CDR3 length is 17 residues. The V gene end was trimmed by 4 bases and the J gene end by 1 base; junction bases not matched to a gene: 9. From germline, CDR1 is SGDLS and CDR2 YYNGEE. This chain's CDR3 is CASSPRPTSGGTDTQYF. CDR3 nucleotides: TGTGCCAGCAGCCCCAGGCCCACTAGCGGGGGCACAGATACGCAGTATTTT. Full variable domain (outside the CDR3, taken from reference TRBV9 and TRBJ2-3): DSGVTQTPKHLITATGQRVTLRCSPRSGDLSVYWYQQSLDQGLQFLIQYYNGEERAKGNILERFSAQQFPDLHSELNLSSLELGDSALYFCASSPRPTSGGTDTQYFGPGTRLTVL.

The J gene is TRBJ1-1, the V gene TRBV27; maybe TRBD1 (5 bases). V gave up 3 bases and J gave up 7 bases, with 6 bases separating them. Germline values: CDR1 MNHEY, CDR2 SMNVEV (reference sequence). The CDR3 runs to 11 residues. The CDR3, as DNA: TGTGCCAGCAGTTTTAGGGGTGAAGCTTTCTTT. It yields the protein CASSFRGEAFF.

The chain carries TRBV11-2 and TRBJ1-1; D is unresolved. V shed 5 bases and J shed 0 bases, with 13 bases lying between them. The CDR3 runs to 15 residues. Germline assignment: CDR1 SGHAT and CDR2 FQNNGV. CDR3 sequence (DNA): TGTGCCAGCAGCACCCTCGGACCTCTGAACACTGAAGCTTTCTTT. This gives the protein CASSTLGPLNTEAFF.

This chain links TRBV2 with TRBJ1-1; 7 bases are a match to TRBD1. Germline V gene sequence: CDR1 SNHLY, CDR2 FYNNEI. V shed 5 bases, J shed 10 bases, and the junction held 4 bases outside the gene matches. This CDR3 region has 11 residues. The CDR3 coding sequence is TGTGCCAGCAGTAGACAGGGTAGAGCTTTCTTT. It specifies CASSRQGRAFF.

This clone was seen only a few times. The chain is built from TRBV7-3 and TRBJ2-5; D remains ambiguous. The CDR3 contains 13 residues. V lost 4 bases, J lost 1 base, and 7 bases lay in between. The germline CDR1 and CDR2 sequences are SGHTA and FQGTGA. The CDR3 sequence: CASSYQVQETQYF. DNA for the CDR3: TGTGCCAGCAGCTACCAGGTCCAAGAGACCCAGTACTTC. The whole variable domain, remainder taken from reference TRBV7-3 and TRBJ2-5, is GAGVSQTPSNKVTEKGKYVELRCDPISGHTALYWYRQSLGQGPEFLIYFQGTGAADDSGLPNDRFFAVRPEGSVSTLKIQRTERGDSAVYLCASSYQVQETQYFGPGTRLLVL.

The genes are TRBV2 and TRBJ2-2; 11 bases are shared with TRBD2. Looked up from germline, CDR1 is SNHLY and CDR2 is FYNNEI. J lost 7 bases, V lost 4 bases, and 5 bases had no gene match. The CDR3 covers 15 residues. This CDR3 reads CASSGLAGMVGELFF. The CDR3 DNA reads as TGTGCCAGCAGTGGACTAGCGGGGATGGTCGGGGAGCTGTTTTTT.

The chain couples TRBV29-1 to TRBJ1-4, with D perhaps TRBD1 (6 bases). The CDR3 spans 14 residues. Between the trimmed V and J ends, which lost 5 bases and 8 bases, there was a span of 18 bases. Germline CDR1 SQVTM, CDR2 ANQGSEA. The CDR3 DNA sequence: TGCAGCGTTCGCGAACAGGGAGTTCAGGAAAAACTGTTTTTT. Its translation is CSVREQGVQEKLFF.

V is TRBV7-3 and J is TRBJ2-6; TRBD2 is a possible D gene (6 bases). Per germline, CDR1 SGHTA and CDR2 FQGTGA. Trimming took off 3 bases at V and 4 bases at J, with 10 bases between the two ends. This CDR3 comprises 15 residues. CDR3 protein: CASSFGGTGANVLTF. The CDR3 DNA sequence: TGTGCCAGCAGCTTCGGCGGGACCGGGGCCAACGTCCTGACTTTC.

DNA for the CDR3: TGTGCCAGCAGCTTAGTAGAATGGGCGGGCCGGGACGAGCAGTACTTC. This codes for CASSLVEWAGRDEQYF. The chain recombines TRBV7-6 with TRBJ2-7; TRBD2 is a possible D gene (5 bases). Germline V gene lookup returns CDR1 SGHVS and CDR2 FNYEAQ. The CDR3 extends over 16 amino acids. V was pared by 1 base and J by 5 bases, with 18 bases between.

V gene TRBV10-1 combines with J gene TRBJ2-4, with 9 bases lining up with TRBD2. The V gene end was trimmed by 6 bases and the J gene end by 3 bases; junction bases not matched to a gene: 12. CDR1 and CDR2 from the germline V gene are WNHNN and SYGVQD (reference sequence). The CDR3 has 17 amino acids. As DNA, the CDR3 is TGCGCCAGCAGCCTAAAAAAGGGACTAGCTGACAAAAACATTCAGTACTTC. Its protein product is CASSLKKGLADKNIQYF.

The V call is TRBV1, the J call TRBJ2-4. TRBV1 is classified as a pseudogene. The CDR3 has 21 amino acids. The CDR3 coding sequence is TGCACCAGCAGCCTCTTCCTACGGAGGCAGGGAACGTTTTACGGCAAAAACATTCAGTACTTC. This translates into CTSSLFLRRQGTFYGKNIQYF.

As DNA, the CDR3 is TGTGCCAGCAGCTTACAGGGCGGGTCCACTGAAGCTTTCTTT. This gives the protein CASSLQGGSTEAFF. V gene TRBV11-2 combines with J gene TRBJ1-1; TRBD1 is a possible D gene (5 bases). This CDR3 spans 14 amino acids. Trimming shortened V by 2 bases and J by 4 bases, and 11 bases separated the two germline ends. The germline gives CDR1 SGHAT, CDR2 FQNNGV.

The chain is built from TRBV19 and TRBJ2-1; a weak D match, TRBD1 (6 bases). Germline assignment: CDR1 LNHDA and CDR2 SQIVND (reference sequence). Trimming left V 10 bases short and J 9 bases short, with 25 bases between. This CDR3 is built from 15 residues. CDR3 bases: TGTGCCACCAACCTGGGAGTCAGGGGTTCAGGTGAGCAGTTCTTC. Its translation is CATNLGVRGSGEQFF.

The genes are TRBV28 and TRBJ1-4, with D unresolved. This CDR3 spans 13 amino acids. The germline gives CDR1 MDHEN, CDR2 SYDVKM. The V end was cut by 6 bases, the J end by 6 bases, with 11 bases between. The CDR3 DNA follows: TGTGCCAGCAGGAGGTCCTTTTATGAAAAACTGTTTTTT. This encodes CASRRSFYEKLFF.

The chain employs TRBV7-6 and TRBJ1-2; D is undetermined. Trimming cost V 4 bases and J 0 bases, with 12 bases left between them. The V gene's germline CDR1 is SGHVS and CDR2 FNYEAQ. The length of the CDR3 is 15 residues. CDR3 sequence reads: CASSSGAEANYGYTF. The DNA for the CDR3 is TGTGCCAGCAGCTCAGGAGCTGAAGCTAACTATGGCTACACCTTC. Looking up the rest from reference TRBV7-6 and TRBJ1-2 gives the full variable domain: GAGVSQSPRYKVTKRGQDVALRCDPISGHVSLYWYRQALGQGPEFLTYFNYEAQQDKSGLPNDRFSAERPEGSISTLTIQRTEQRDSAMYRCASSSGAEANYGYTFGSGTRLTVV.

CDR3 nucleotides: TGTGCCAGCCAAGCCGGTGAGCAGTTCTTC. Translation gives CASQAGEQFF. The gene calls are TRBV9 and TRBJ2-1; D gene unclear. V was cut by 7 bases and J by 9 bases, with 8 bases left in between. This CDR3 spans 10 amino acids. Germline CDR1 is SGDLS and CDR2 is YYNGEE.

The chain couples TRBV27 to TRBJ2-2, with D unresolved. Germline CDR1 and CDR2: MNHEY and SMNVEV (reference sequence). V gave up 6 bases and J gave up 7 bases, with 15 bases separating them. The CDR3 has 14 residues. The CDR3 bases are TGTGCCAGCAGCAGACGGACGGCCGACGGGGAGCTGTTTTTT. It encodes CASSRRTADGELFF.

This clone was found once. J is TRBJ2-5 and V is TRBV9; D perhaps matches TRBD1 (5 bases). Germline CDR1 reads SGDLS; CDR2 reads YYNGEE. With 0 bases removed from V and 3 bases from J, the gap between germline ends came to 9 bases. This CDR3 is 14 amino acids long. CDR3 in DNA: TGTGCCAGCAGCGTAGGACAGCCTGAAGAGACCCAGTACTTC. Its protein is CASSVGQPEETQYF.

The chain links TRBV27 to TRBJ1-4; D gene ambiguous. The V gene lost 0 bases and the J gene lost 12 bases, with 11 bases spanning the gap. The germline gives CDR1 MNHEY, CDR2 SMNVEV (reference sequence). CDR3 length: 13 amino acids. The CDR3 protein is CASSLSPQVELFF. Written as DNA, the CDR3 is TGTGCCAGCAGTTTATCCCCCCAGGTTGAACTGTTTTTT.

The chain employs TRBV9 and TRBJ1-3; perhaps TRBD1 as D (5 bases). In germline, CDR1 is SGDLS, CDR2 YYNGEE. CDR3 length: 14 amino acids. V shed 0 bases and J shed 4 bases, with 8 bases lying between them. The CDR3 DNA sequence: TGTGCCAGCAGCGTAGGGGGGGAAGGAAACACCATATATTTT. It is translated as CASSVGGEGNTIYF.

This clone was found a few times. This chain connects TRBV2 to TRBJ2-5; unclear D gene. Germline V gene sequence: CDR1 SNHLY, CDR2 FYNNEI. V was trimmed by 6 bases and J by 6 bases, leaving 5 bases between them. The CDR3 runs to 10 residues. CDR3 residues: CASRTQTQYF. The CDR3 DNA is TGTGCCAGCAGAACGCAGACCCAGTACTTC.